The 10 T cell receptor beta chains below all came from one sample that was sequenced in a study. TCRdb reprocessed the RT-PCR reads with MiXCR, giving one entry per CDR3 protein. The sample includes hundreds of thousands of distinct CDR3 sequences, approximately 15% of them seen just once. Sequencing was done on a sample of memory CD4+ T cells from blood. The receptors shown here come from a female donor in good health, serving as a healthy control.

This clonotype has at least ten counts. CDR3 region: CSAADRGEQYF. The CDR3, as DNA: TGCAGTGCTGCTGATAGGGGCGAGCAGTACTTC. The chain joins TRBV20-1 to TRBJ2-7; a weak D match, TRBD1 (5 bases). The length of the CDR3 is 11 residues. CDR1 is DFQATT and CDR2 is SNEGSKA in the germline V gene (reference sequence). V shed 5 bases and J shed 6 bases, with 11 bases lying between them.

This clonotype was observed a handful of times. The chain couples TRBV11-2 to TRBJ1-6, with D hard to call. This CDR3 is built from 13 residues. Germline CDR1 reads SGHAT; CDR2 reads FQNNGV. V was trimmed by 4 bases and J by 7 bases, leaving 8 bases between them. The CDR3 loop reads CASSSGMNSPLHF. The CDR3 DNA sequence: TGTGCCAGCAGCTCCGGAATGAATTCACCCCTCCACTTT. The full variable domain, its missing parts supplied by reference TRBV11-2 and TRBJ1-6, is EAGVAQSPRYKIIEKRQSVAFWCNPISGHATLYWYQQILGQGPKLLIQFQNNGVVDDSQLPKDRFSAERLKGVDSTLKIQPAKLEDSAVYLCASSSGMNSPLHFGNGTRLTVT.

V gene TRBV20-1 combines with J gene TRBJ1-2; D might be TRBD1 (6 bases). The CDR3 totals 14 residues. The V end lost 3 bases, the J end lost 1 base, and 12 bases lay between the germline ends. Germline CDR1 is DFQATT and CDR2 is SNEGSKA (reference sequence). DNA for the CDR3: TGCAGTGCTAGCAGGGACACCCTTAACTATGGCTACACCTTC. Translation: CSASRDTLNYGYTF.

The rearrangement links TRBV7-2 to TRBJ2-3; 10 bases fit TRBD2. The CDR3 length is 15 residues. The germline gives CDR1 SGHTA, CDR2 FQGNSA. J lost 7 bases, V lost 5 bases, and 9 bases had no gene match. CDR3: CASSRTSGSQNTQYF. CDR3 bases: TGTGCCAGCAGCCGGACTAGCGGTTCACAAAATACGCAGTATTTT.

The rearrangement uses TRBV20-1 and TRBJ2-1, with 13 bases that match TRBD2. This CDR3 region has 13 residues. Germline values: CDR1 DFQATT, CDR2 SNEGSKA (reference sequence). The CDR3 sequence is CSLLAGGNNEQFF. DNA of the CDR3: TGCAGCTTACTAGCGGGGGGGAACAATGAGCAGTTCTTC.

This sequence joins TRBV6-5 and TRBJ2-7; 7 nucleotides line up with TRBD2. The V gene's germline CDR1 is MNHEY and CDR2 SVGAGI. This CDR3 spans 15 amino acids. With V trimmed by 6 bases and J by 0 bases, 8 bases remained unmatched. This chain's CDR3 is CASRRLAESSYEQYF. In DNA form, the CDR3 reads TGTGCCAGCAGACGGCTAGCGGAGTCCTCCTACGAGCAGTACTTC.

This clonotype was recorded many times. The chain is built from TRBV6-2 or TRBV6-3 and TRBJ1-1; possible D gene TRBD1, 6 bases. This CDR3 has 13 amino acids. The V and J ends lost 2 bases and 9 bases respectively, with 13 bases between them. From germline, CDR1 is MNHEY and CDR2 SVGEGT. The CDR3 spells CASSYGQNFQAFF. The CDR3 bases are TGTGCCAGCAGTTACGGACAGAACTTCCAAGCTTTCTTT.

This clonotype was observed a handful of times. The V call is TRBV4-2, the J call TRBJ1-1; TRBD1 is a possible D gene (5 bases). The CDR3 length is 16 residues. The germline gives CDR1 LGHNA, CDR2 YNFKEQ. V was clipped by 1 base and J by 4 bases, with 16 bases between them. The DNA for the CDR3 is TGTGCCAGCAGCCAAGGGAACTCCAGGGCGGGCACTGAAGCTTTCTTT. Amino acid sequence: CASSQGNSRAGTEAFF.

This clonotype was picked up many times. This chain joins TRBV20-1 and TRBJ1-2, with TRBD1 identical over 9 bases. Unmatched junction bases numbered 11, after V lost 5 bases and J lost 4 bases. The germline V gene has CDR1 DFQATT and CDR2 SNEGSKA (reference sequence). This CDR3 is 15 amino acids long. The CDR3: CSAYPPGQGTYGYTF. CDR3 coding DNA: TGCAGTGCTTACCCGCCGGGACAGGGTACCTATGGCTACACCTTC.

This clonotype has only a few counts. The chain employs TRBV6-5 and TRBJ1-1; 8 bases agree with TRBD1. CDR1 is MNHEY and CDR2 is SVGAGI in the germline V gene. Germline trimming cut 6 bases from V and 2 bases from J; bases unmatched to any gene: 8. The CDR3 runs 15 residues. CDR3 protein: CASSLNQGANTEAFF. Written as DNA, the CDR3 is TGTGCCAGCAGCCTTAATCAGGGGGCTAACACTGAAGCTTTCTTT.